Given below is one T cell receptor beta chain in context. TCRdb's table, derived via immunoSEQ multiplex PCR, lists solely in-frame clones and lacks some. The data contain approximately 94,000 clones, 90% to 96% of them singletons. These data originate in a study of technical replicates of blood from four donors. Germline values: CDR1 GTSNPN, CDR2 SVGIG (reference sequence). The CDR3 covers 14 residues. V shed 6 bases, J shed 4 bases, and the junction held 6 bases outside the gene matches. The chain couples TRBV30 to TRBJ2-6; TRBD1 aligns across 7 bases. The sample taken for sequencing was T cells isolated from PBMCs. The receptor's source is a human donor in good health. CDR3 sequence reads: CACITGAGANVLTF. CDR3 in DNA: TGTGCCTGCATCACAGGGGCCGGGGCCAACGTCCTGACTTTC.